This TCR beta chain was sequenced for a study of T cell responses to AZD1222 COVID-19 vaccine. The study, taken as a whole, reports: Targets within unmutated variant regions were reportedly found for nearly half of spike-specific TCRs. Baseline seropositivity characterized only 5 to 7 AZD1222 recipients. Spike was spanned by vaccine-associated CD4 TCRs, with dominance at 160-218 and 743-854. All repertoire sampling was performed exclusively after the peak T cell response.

As regards this clone: Its antigen is still unknown.

Here immunoSEQ multiplex PCR was the method, and the copy in TCRdb shows in-frame clones only, minus some. The profile shows under 200,000 clones, 88% of them singletons. This specimen consisted of peripheral blood, obtained 28 days after the second AZD1222 dose. This TCR came from an adult who received the AZD1222 COVID-19 vaccine.

The CDR3 is CASSLGGQGYEQYF. The CDR3, as DNA: TGTGCCAGCAGCTTAGGCGGACAGGGCTACGAGCAGTACTTC. The chain recombines TRBV11-3 with TRBJ2-7, with 8 nucleotides matching TRBD1. The V gene's germline CDR1 is SGHNT and CDR2 YENEEA. The trim removed 1 base at V and 3 bases at J, leaving 2 bases unmatched. The CDR3 is 14 amino acids.